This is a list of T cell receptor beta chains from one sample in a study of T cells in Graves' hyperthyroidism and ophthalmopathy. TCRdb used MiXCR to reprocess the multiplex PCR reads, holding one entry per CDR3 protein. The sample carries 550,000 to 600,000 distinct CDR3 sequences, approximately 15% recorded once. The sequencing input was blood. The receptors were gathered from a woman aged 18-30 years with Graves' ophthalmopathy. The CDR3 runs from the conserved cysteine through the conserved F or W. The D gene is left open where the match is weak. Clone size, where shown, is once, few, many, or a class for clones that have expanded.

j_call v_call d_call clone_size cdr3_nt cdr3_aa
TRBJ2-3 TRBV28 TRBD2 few TGTGCCAGCAGTTCGGGACTAGCGGATCGTGGTACGCAGTATTTT CASSSGLADRGTQYF
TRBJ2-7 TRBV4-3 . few TGCGCCAGCTCCGGGGGGCGTCACGAGCAGTACTTC CASSGGRHEQYF
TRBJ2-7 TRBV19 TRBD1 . TGTGCCAGTACTGACAGGGCTAACTACGAGCAGTACTTC CASTDRANYEQYF
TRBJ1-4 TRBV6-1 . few TGTGCCAGCAGTGGTCGGCAGGGTGGCGAAAAACTGTTTTTT CASSGRQGGEKLFF
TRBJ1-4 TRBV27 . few TGTGCCAGCAGTTTAATGGGGCTCACCAACGAAAAACTGTTTTTT CASSLMGLTNEKLFF
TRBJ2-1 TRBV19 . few TGTGCCAGTAGTATAGAAGGATCCCCCTCCTACAATGAGCAGTTCTTC CASSIEGSPSYNEQFF
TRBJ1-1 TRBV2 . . TGTGCCAGCAGTGAAGTCAACGTCTACACTGAAGCTTTCTTT CASSEVNVYTEAFF
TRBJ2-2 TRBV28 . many TGTGCCAGCACCAAGAGAGGTGGCGGGGAGCTGTTTTTT CASTKRGGGELFF
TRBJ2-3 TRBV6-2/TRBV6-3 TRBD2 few TGTGCCAGCAGTTATCCCGGGACTAGCGGGAGGCCCAGGGATACGCAGTATTTT CASSYPGTSGRPRDTQYF
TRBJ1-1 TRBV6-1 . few TGTGCCAGCACCCTAACGGTCGGGGGGCTAGGGAACACTGAAGCTTTCTTT CASTLTVGGLGNTEAFF
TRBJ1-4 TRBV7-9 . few TGTGCCAGTAGTGCGTGGGGGACAACAACTAATGAAAAACTGTTTTTT CASSAWGTTTNEKLFF
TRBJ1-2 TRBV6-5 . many TGTGCCAGCAGTTACGGCAGGGATAACTATGGCTACACCTTC CASSYGRDNYGYTF
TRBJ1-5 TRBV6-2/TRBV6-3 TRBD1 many TGTGCCAGCAGACGGACAGGGGATAGTCAGCCCCAGCATTTT CASRRTGDSQPQHF
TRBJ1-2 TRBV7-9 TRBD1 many TGTGCCAGCAGCTCAGGGACAGGGGAGGACTATGGCTACACCTTC CASSSGTGEDYGYTF
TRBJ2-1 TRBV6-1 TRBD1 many TGTGCCAGCAGTTATGAGGGGGCAGGCCGTCGAATCTACAATGAGCAGTTCTTC CASSYEGAGRRIYNEQFF
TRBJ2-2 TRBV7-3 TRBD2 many TGTGCCAGCAGCTTACAGACTAGCTCCCCCCGGGAGCTGTTTTTT CASSLQTSSPRELFF
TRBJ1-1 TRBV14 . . TGTGCCAGCAACCCACTTATATGGGACACGTATGAGCATAAGGATGAAGCTTTCTTT CASNPLIWDTYEHKDEAFF
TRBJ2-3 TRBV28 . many TGTGCCAGCAGTTTACCCCCGCAGAGGTATTTT CASSLPPQRYF
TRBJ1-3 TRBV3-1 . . TGTGCCAGCAGCCAAGGGCGGGGAAACACCATATATTTT CASSQGRGNTIYF
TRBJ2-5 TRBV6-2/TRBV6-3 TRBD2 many TGTGCCAGCGGAGGGCCCCCGACTAGCGGGAGAGAGGAGACCCAGTACTTC CASGGPPTSGREETQYF
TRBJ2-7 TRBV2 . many TGTGCCAGCAGTGAACCCGGGGAGCAGTACTTC CASSEPGEQYF
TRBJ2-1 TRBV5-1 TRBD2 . TGCGCCAGCAGCTCGGGGGGAGCGGTCAGCAATGAGCAGTTCTTC CASSSGGAVSNEQFF
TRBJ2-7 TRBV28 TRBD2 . TGTGCCAGCAGTCCCCCCAGGACTAGCGGGAGGAATGGGCGGGACGAGCAGTACTTC CASSPPRTSGRNGRDEQYF
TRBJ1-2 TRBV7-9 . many TGTGCCAGCAGCTTAGGGCGTCAGAACTATGGCTACACCTTC CASSLGRQNYGYTF
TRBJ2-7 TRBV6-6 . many TGTGCCAGCAGTTACCGGGGAGATATGGTGAACGAGCAGTACTTC CASSYRGDMVNEQYF
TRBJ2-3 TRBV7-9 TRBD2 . TGTGCCAGTTCCTCGGGTCTAGCGGGGAGGGCCCAGGGGGCGCAGTATTTT CASSSGLAGRAQGAQYF
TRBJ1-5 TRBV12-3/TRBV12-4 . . TGTGCCATTTCTATCGGGCACAATCAGCCCCAGCATTTT CAISIGHNQPQHF
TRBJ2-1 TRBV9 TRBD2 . TGTGCCAGCAGCGATAGCGGGAGGCGACCCAATGAGCAGTTCTTC CASSDSGRRPNEQFF
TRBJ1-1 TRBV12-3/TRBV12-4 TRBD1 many TGTGCCAGCAGCCAAGCGGGACAGGGAGCCACTGAAGCTTTCTTT CASSQAGQGATEAFF
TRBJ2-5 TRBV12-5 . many TGTGCTAGTGGTTTGGACAGGGCCAGTCAAGAGACCCAGTACTTC CASGLDRASQETQYF
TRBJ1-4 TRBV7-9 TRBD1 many TGTGCCAGCAGCTCCCGGCAGGGGGATGAAAAACTGTTTTTT CASSSRQGDEKLFF
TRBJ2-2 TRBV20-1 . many TGCAGTGCTAGAGATACCGGGACTGATAACACCGGGGAGCTGTTTTTT CSARDTGTDNTGELFF
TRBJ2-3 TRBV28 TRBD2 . TGTGCCAGCGGCTACATAGCGGTAGCGGGGGACACAGATACGCAGTATTTT CASGYIAVAGDTDTQYF